What follows are 32 T cell receptor beta chains derived from one specimen sequenced in a study of T cell repertoires in cytomegalovirus infection. MiXCR was run by TCRdb on the reads, yielding one entry per CDR3 protein. The top ten hold around an eighth of the sample, which has around 900,000 distinct CDR3 sequences, 30% to 40% seen once. Their target antigens are unknown. This material consisted of cultured CD8+ T cells from PBMCs, taken from culture after CMV antigen stimulation. All receptors derive from a human donor in good health (CMV status not recorded). Some clones in this sample may be carry-over from other donors' samples.

At least ten counts were recorded for this clonotype. The gene calls are TRBV7-8 and TRBJ2-1, with D unclear. Looked up from germline, CDR1 is SGHVS and CDR2 is FQNEAQ. Deletions cut 3 bases from V and 8 bases from J, with 8 bases between. This CDR3 has 12 residues. The CDR3 sequence: CASSFQAYEQFF. As DNA, the CDR3 is TGTGCCAGCAGCTTCCAGGCTTATGAGCAGTTCTTC.

The CDR3 loop is CASSTKRNVNAYEQYF. The CDR3 DNA sequence: TGTGCCAGCAGTACCAAGCGGAATGTTAACGCCTACGAGCAGTACTTC. The J gene is TRBJ2-7, the V gene TRBV27; the D gene is possibly TRBD2 (5 bases). The germline CDR1 and CDR2 sequences are MNHEY and SMNVEV (reference sequence). The CDR3 is 16 residues long. Trimming took off 5 bases at V and 2 bases at J, with 19 bases between the two ends.

Comments on this clonotype: An end of the junction differs from the germline gene, which may be a read error. The chain couples TRBV7-9 to TRBJ2-1; D tentatively fits TRBD1 or TRBD2 (6 bases each). CDR1 and CDR2 from the germline V gene are SEHNR and FQNEAQ (reference sequence). The CDR3 is made up of 14 amino acids. The CDR3 region has the DNA TGTGCCTGCAGAGACGGGGGCGCATTCAATGAGCAGTTCTTC. Its translation: CACRDGGAFNEQFF.

Only a few counts were recorded for this clonotype. J is TRBJ1-2 and V is TRBV27; maybe TRBD1 (6 bases). Germline V lookup: CDR1 MNHEY, CDR2 SMNVEV (reference sequence). V lost 4 bases and J lost 4, with 16 bases in between. This CDR3 is 15 amino acids long. Here the CDR3 reads CASSSGGGHLYGYTF. The CDR3 DNA is TGTGCCAGCAGTTCCGGGGGGGGACACCTCTATGGCTACACCTTC.

V and J are TRBV27 and TRBJ1-2, with D maybe TRBD1 (5 bases). The V gene lost 5 bases and the J gene lost 3 bases, with 13 bases spanning the gap. The CDR3 is 14 residues long. Germline V gives CDR1 MNHEY, CDR2 SMNVEV (reference sequence). Here the CDR3 DNA reads TGTGCCAGCAGTGCAAAAACAGGATACTATGGCTACACCTTC. It translates to CASSAKTGYYGYTF.

J is TRBJ2-1 and V is TRBV5-5; the D gene is possibly TRBD1 (6 bases). The germline V and J ends were trimmed by 5 bases and 3 bases, with 18 bases remaining between them. CDR1 SGHKS and CDR2 YYEKEE come from the germline V gene (reference sequence). The CDR3 loop spans 16 amino acids. CDR3 sequence: CASSKNRAQDYNEQFF. The CDR3 DNA sequence: TGTGCCAGCAGTAAAAACAGGGCTCAGGACTACAATGAGCAGTTCTTC.

The chain uses TRBV6-5 and TRBJ2-3; possible D gene TRBD2, 6 bases. Germline V lookup: CDR1 MNHEY, CDR2 SVGAGI. The ends were cut back, 2 bases at V and 6 bases at J, with 24 bases in the middle. The CDR3 runs 18 residues. CDR3 DNA: TGTGCCAGCAGTTACACTATAATATACGGGGGTGGCGGGGATACGCAGTATTTT. Translation: CASSYTIIYGGGGDTQYF.

The chain recombines TRBV27 with TRBJ1-2; the match to TRBD1 covers 8 bases. V was pared by 6 bases and J by 4 bases, with 7 bases of the junction left unmatched. The CDR3 sequence is 14 residues long. CDR1 MNHEY and CDR2 SMNVEV come from the germline V gene (reference sequence). The CDR3 reads CASSGGQGRYGYTF. The CDR3 bases are TGTGCCAGCAGCGGCGGACAGGGCCGCTATGGCTACACCTTC.

Only a few counts were recorded for this clonotype. The V and J genes are TRBV19 and TRBJ2-1, with TRBD1 matching over 9 bases. The germline CDR1 and CDR2 sequences are LNHDA and SQIVND (reference sequence). V shed 5 bases and J 8 bases; nucleotides not matched to a gene: 4. This CDR3 is built from 13 residues. CDR3 bases: TGTGCCAGTAGTCCGGGACAGGGCCATGAGCAGTTCTTC. The encoded protein is CASSPGQGHEQFF.

This CDR3 reads CASSIGRGVTDTQYF. The CDR3 DNA sequence: TGTGCCAGTAGTATAGGACGGGGTGTCACAGATACGCAGTATTTT. This chain links TRBV19 with TRBJ2-3, with TRBD2 as a possible D gene (5 bases). The V gene's germline CDR1 is LNHDA and CDR2 SQIVND (reference sequence). The V gene lost 1 base and the J gene lost 2 bases, with 10 bases spanning the gap. The CDR3 length is 15 residues. The full variable domain, its missing parts supplied by reference TRBV19 and TRBJ2-3, is DGGITQSPKYLFRKEGQNVTLSCEQNLNHDAMYWYRQDPGQGLRLIYYSQIVNDFQKGDIAEGYSVSREKKESFPLTVTSAQKNPTAFYLCASSIGRGVTDTQYFGPGTRLTVL.

This clonotype was seen a few times. The chain links TRBV15 to TRBJ2-6, with a weak D call TRBD1 (6 bases). CDR1 LNHNV and CDR2 YYDKDF come from the germline V gene (reference sequence). The CDR3 length is 16 residues. Trimming pared 1 base from V and 1 base from J, leaving 8 bases between. CDR3 DNA sequence: TGTGCCACCAGCAGAGGGACAGCTTCTGGGGCCAACGTCCTGACTTTC. It is translated as CATSRGTASGANVLTF. The whole variable domain, filled in from reference TRBV15 and TRBJ2-6, reads DAMVIQNPRYQVTQFGKPVTLSCSQTLNHNVMYWYQQKSSQAPKLLFHYYDKDFNNEADTPDNFQSRRPNTSFCFLDIRSPGLGDTAMYLCATSRGTASGANVLTFGAGSRLTVL.

This rearrangement joins TRBV2 to TRBJ1-2; D uncertain. Germline loops: CDR1 SNHLY, CDR2 FYNNEI. There are 10 residues in the CDR3. V was pared by 8 bases and J by 1 base, with 2 bases between. Here the CDR3 DNA reads TGTGCCAGCGATAACTATGGCTACACCTTC. As protein: CASDNYGYTF.

This clonotype has only a few counts. The gene calls are TRBV2 and TRBJ1-2; no clear D gene. The V gene's germline CDR1 is SNHLY and CDR2 FYNNEI. The CDR3 is 12 residues long. Deletions cut 7 bases from V and 4 bases from J, with 10 bases between. CDR3 region: CASTVRLYGYTF. CDR3 bases: TGTGCCAGCACTGTCAGACTCTATGGCTACACCTTC.

This clonotype was observed a handful of times. The chain combines TRBV27 with TRBJ2-7, with 8 bases aligning to TRBD2. This CDR3 has 14 residues. Trimming cost V 0 bases and J 2 bases; bases outside gene matches: 0. Germline V gene sequence: CDR1 MNHEY, CDR2 SMNVEV (reference sequence). CDR3 protein: CASSLSSGAYEQYF. CDR3 sequence (DNA): TGTGCCAGCAGTTTATCTAGCGGGGCCTACGAGCAGTACTTC.

The chain carries TRBV7-9 and TRBJ1-4; D unclear. The CDR3 has 10 amino acids. Germline-derived CDR1 and CDR2 are SEHNR and FQNEAQ (reference sequence). V lost 6 bases and J lost 12, with 8 bases in between. CDR3 coding DNA: TGTGCCAGCAGTGACGTAGAACTGTTTTTT. Its protein product is CASSDVELFF.

The chain recombines TRBV5-5 with TRBJ2-3; 7 positions match TRBD1. V dropped 5 bases and J dropped 2; count of bases not matched to a gene: 14. The CDR3 is 17 residues long. Germline assignment: CDR1 SGHKS and CDR2 YYEKEE (reference sequence). This CDR3 is CASRPGTENTLTDTQYF. In DNA, the CDR3 is TGTGCCAGCAGGCCCGGGACAGAGAACACACTCACAGATACGCAGTATTTT. The full variable domain, rest sourced from reference TRBV5-5 and TRBJ2-3, is DAGVTQSPTHLIKTRGQQVTLRCSPISGHKSVSWYQQVLGQGPQFIFQYYEKEERGRGNFPDRFSARQFPNYSSELNVNALLLGDSALYLCASRPGTENTLTDTQYFGPGTRLTVL.

This clonotype was seen ten or more times. CDR3 sequence reads: CASSLALPPDTQYF. DNA of the CDR3: TGTGCCAGCAGCTTAGCCCTACCCCCCGATACGCAGTATTTT. This chain connects TRBV7-6 to TRBJ2-3; D remains ambiguous. Germline loops: CDR1 SGHVS, CDR2 FNYEAQ. This CDR3 is built from 14 residues. V lost 0 bases and J lost 6, with 10 bases in between.

The genes are TRBV9 and TRBJ2-7; D is possibly TRBD1 or TRBD2 (5 bases each). The CDR3 covers 15 residues. V was clipped by 3 bases and J by 2 bases, with 15 bases between them. Germline V gene sequence: CDR1 SGDLS, CDR2 YYNGEE. The CDR3: CASSARGELTYEQYF. The DNA of the CDR3 is TGTGCCAGCAGCGCAAGAGGGGAACTGACCTACGAGCAGTACTTC.

This rearrangement joins TRBV27 to TRBJ2-6, with no clear D. Germline CDR1 reads MNHEY; CDR2 reads SMNVEV (reference sequence). The length of the CDR3 is 14 residues. V lost 7 bases to trimming and J lost 0 bases, with 7 bases between them. In nucleotides, the CDR3 is TGTGCCAGCATGCCGCACTCTGGGGCCAACGTCCTGACTTTC. Amino acid sequence: CASMPHSGANVLTF.

This clonotype was observed a few times. The V and J genes are TRBV3-1 and TRBJ2-5, with 8 bases identical to TRBD2. This CDR3 is 16 amino acids long. Losses at the gene ends were 2 bases for V and 1 base for J; bases not matched to a gene: 6. The V gene's germline CDR1 is LGHDT and CDR2 YNNKEL (reference sequence). The CDR3 bases are TGTGCCAGCAGCCAACCACGGGAGGGCCTCCAAGAGACCCAGTACTTC. It yields the protein CASSQPREGLQETQYF.

This clonotype was seen more than once but under ten times. The chain carries TRBV7-8 and TRBJ2-1, with D uncertain. Trimming removed 5 bases at V and 10 bases at J, with 12 bases between. Germline V gene sequence: CDR1 SGHVS, CDR2 FQNEAQ. CDR3 length: 12 residues. CDR3: CASSKALFEQFF. In nucleotides, the CDR3 is TGTGCCAGCAGCAAGGCCTTATTCGAGCAGTTCTTC.

A few counts support this clonotype. J is TRBJ2-5 and V is TRBV6-5, with unresolved D. CDR1 is MNHEY and CDR2 is SVGAGI in the germline V gene. Trimming took off 4 bases at V and 1 base at J, with 10 bases between the two ends. This CDR3 contains 14 residues. This CDR3 is CASSSSDIQETQYF. CDR3 coding DNA: TGTGCCAGCAGTTCGTCAGACATCCAAGAGACCCAGTACTTC.

This clonotype was counted a few times. This rearrangement joins TRBV27 to TRBJ1-5; D unresolved. The CDR3 contains 14 residues. Per germline, CDR1 MNHEY and CDR2 SMNVEV (reference sequence). Deletions cut 5 bases from V and 4 bases from J, with 12 bases between. The CDR3 loop is CASSPQWANQPQHF. The CDR3 coding sequence is TGTGCCAGCAGTCCACAATGGGCGAATCAGCCCCAGCATTTT.

This clonotype was counted a few times. CDR3 residues: CASSPLAQVNTEAFF. In nucleotides, the CDR3 is TGTGCCAGCAGCCCCTTGGCCCAGGTGAACACTGAAGCTTTCTTT. The V call is TRBV7-9, the J call TRBJ1-1, with D hard to call. The CDR3 spans 15 residues. The V gene's germline CDR1 is SEHNR and CDR2 FQNEAQ (reference sequence). V was shortened by 5 bases and J by 0 bases, with 13 bases between the two germline ends.

For this clonotype: Sequence at one end of the junction differs from germline and may be a read error. The chain carries TRBV14 and TRBJ2-7; tentative D call: TRBD1 (5 bases). CDR3 size: 15 residues. Germline CDR1 is SGHDN and CDR2 is FVKESK. The CDR3 bases are TGTGCCAGCAGCCAAGATCTGGAACAGGCCTACGAGCAGTACTTT. This encodes CASSQDLEQAYEQYF.

This clonotype was found once. One end of the junction does not line up with germline, which may come from a read error. This CDR3 reads CSVEGNWRGNYNEQFF. As DNA, the CDR3 is TGCAGCGTCGAAGGGAACTGGCGGGGGAATTACAATGAGCAGTTCTTC. The J gene is TRBJ2-1, the V gene TRBV29-1, with 7 nucleotides matching TRBD2. Per the germline V gene, CDR1 is SQVTM and CDR2 is ANQGSEA. The CDR3 consists of 16 residues.

The V gene is TRBV4-1, the J gene TRBJ2-1; D is undetermined. This CDR3 is 15 amino acids long. CDR1 is MGHRA, CDR2 YSYEKL, per germline. The V end lost 0 bases, the J end lost 2 bases, and 8 bases lay between the germline ends. The CDR3 DNA is TGCGCCAGCAGCCAAGAAGGCAGGCCCTACAATGAGCAGTTCTTC. Protein: CASSQEGRPYNEQFF.

The rearrangement joins TRBV27 to TRBJ1-6; D is unclear. Germline V lookup: CDR1 MNHEY, CDR2 SMNVEV (reference sequence). The CDR3 covers 15 residues. V shed 4 bases and J shed 10 bases, with 17 bases lying between them. The CDR3 protein is CASSSRNPFESPLHF. Written as DNA, the CDR3 is TGTGCCAGCAGTTCTCGTAATCCCTTTGAGTCACCCCTCCACTTT.

V and J are TRBV6-1 and TRBJ2-2, with D maybe TRBD1 (5 bases). From germline, CDR1 is MNHNS and CDR2 SASEGT. The length of the CDR3 is 16 residues. Trimming pared 2 bases from V and 2 bases from J, leaving 12 bases between. The CDR3, as DNA: TGTGCCAGCAGTGAATGGCCCCAGGGAAACACCGGGGAGCTGTTTTTT. This translates into CASSEWPQGNTGELFF.

The chain uses TRBV6-2 or TRBV6-3 and TRBJ2-2; D uncertain. This CDR3 has 17 residues. V lost 1 base to trimming and J lost 0 bases, with 12 bases between them. The germline gives CDR1 MNHEY, CDR2 SVGEGT. The CDR3 spells CASSYWGYGPNTGELFF. The CDR3 coding sequence is TGTGCCAGCAGTTACTGGGGATACGGGCCGAACACCGGGGAGCTGTTTTTT.

The chain couples TRBV12-3 or TRBV12-4 to TRBJ1-5; a possible D gene is TRBD1 (6 bases). The CDR3 loop spans 14 amino acids. The V gene lost 1 base and the J gene lost 7 bases, with 11 bases spanning the gap. CDR3 in DNA: TGTGCCAGCAGTTTAGAGGGGGGTGGACAGCCCCAGCATTTT. Amino acids: CASSLEGGGQPQHF.

This clonotype was seen a few times. The chain combines TRBV7-6 with TRBJ2-3; 8 bases map to TRBD2. V shed 5 bases and J 0 bases; nucleotides not matched to a gene: 13. CDR3 length: 18 residues. Germline CDR1 reads SGHVS; CDR2 reads FNYEAQ. This CDR3 is CASSPQRGAGASTDTQYF. In DNA form, the CDR3 reads TGTGCCAGCAGCCCCCAGAGGGGAGCGGGGGCCAGCACAGATACGCAGTATTTT. Variable domain in full (rest from reference TRBV7-6 and TRBJ2-3): GAGVSQSPRYKVTKRGQDVALRCDPISGHVSLYWYRQALGQGPEFLTYFNYEAQQDKSGLPNDRFSAERPEGSISTLTIQRTEQRDSAMYRCASSPQRGAGASTDTQYFGPGTRLTVL.